The T cell receptor (beta chain) described here comes from a study of blood T cell repertoires in COVID-19. The wider study: T cells, B-cell-depleted T cells, or PBMCs supplied cDNA or gDNA.

Profiling relied on immunoSEQ multiplex PCR, and the TCRdb table lists in-frame clones only, not all of them. The sample holds about 190,000 clones, 78% seen once. Germline values: CDR1 LGHDT, CDR2 YNNKEL (reference sequence). J gave up 5 bases and V 2 bases, and 15 bases lay outside the gene matches. The CDR3 is 19 residues long. Material: peripheral blood. The V call is TRBV3-1 (or the pseudogene TRBV3-2), the J call TRBJ1-1; 12 positions agree with TRBD1. This TCR derives from a woman older than 75 with active or convalescent COVID-19. The CDR3 sequence is CASSQNLLGTGGGGTEAFF. The DNA of the CDR3 is TGTGCCAGCAGCCAAAACCTACTTGGGACAGGGGGCGGAGGGACTGAAGCTTTCTTT.